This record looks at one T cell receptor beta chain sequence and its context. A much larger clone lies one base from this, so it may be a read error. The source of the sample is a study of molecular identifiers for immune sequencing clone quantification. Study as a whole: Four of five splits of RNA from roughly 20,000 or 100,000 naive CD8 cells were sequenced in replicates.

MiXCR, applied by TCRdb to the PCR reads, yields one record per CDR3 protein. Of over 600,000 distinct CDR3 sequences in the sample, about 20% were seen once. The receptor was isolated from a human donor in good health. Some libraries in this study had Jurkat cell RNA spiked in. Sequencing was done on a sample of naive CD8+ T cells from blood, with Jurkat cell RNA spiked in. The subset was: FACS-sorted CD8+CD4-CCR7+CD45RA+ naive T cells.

CDR3 loop: CASSFGGLGEDTEAFF. The CDR3 DNA reads TGTGCCAGCAGTTTCGGAGGGCTCGGGGAGGACACTGAAGCTTTCTTT. The rearrangement uses TRBV12-3 or TRBV12-4 and TRBJ1-1, with no clear D. The CDR3 totals 16 residues. The V end was cut by 3 bases, the J end by 3 bases, with 17 bases between.